A single sample is the source of the 15 T cell receptor beta chains below, sequenced in a study of lymphopenia after photon versus proton radiotherapy. TCRdb's table, derived via immunoSEQ multiplex PCR, lists solely in-frame clones and lacks some. The table shows 150,000 to 200,000 clones, with 88% occurring only once. This specimen was peripheral blood, taken from a patient treated with photon-based radiotherapy. All receptors come from a man between 45 and 60 years old with gastric cancer.

The chain has TRBV7-2 and TRBJ1-6; D is possibly TRBD1 (6 bases). Germline V CDR1 and CDR2: SGHTA, FQGNSA. The CDR3 sequence is 17 residues long. The germline V and J ends were trimmed by 0 bases and 10 bases, with 19 bases remaining between them. CDR3 sequence (DNA): TGTGCCAGCAGCTTAGCGGGGGGACACGGGACAACCTCACCCCTCCACTTT. Protein: CASSLAGGHGTTSPLHF. The variable domain in full, completed from reference TRBV7-2 and TRBJ1-6, reads GAGVSQSPSNKVTEKGKDVELRCDPISGHTALYWYRQSLGQGLEFLIYFQGNSAPDKSGLPSDRFSAERTGGSVSTLTIQRTQQEDSAVYLCASSLAGGHGTTSPLHFGNGTRLTVT.

The chain uses TRBV19 and TRBJ2-7; D not certain. Germline assignment: CDR1 LNHDA and CDR2 SQIVND (reference sequence). With 5 bases removed from V and 1 base from J, the gap between germline ends came to 18 bases. This CDR3 comprises 16 residues. The CDR3 region is CASSPPDKPFSYEQYF. The CDR3, as DNA: TGTGCCAGTAGTCCTCCCGACAAACCTTTTTCCTACGAGCAGTACTTC.

This chain links TRBV25-1 with TRBJ2-2; no firm D call. V was cut by 5 bases and J by 6 bases, with 13 bases left in between. Germline assignment: CDR1 MGHDK and CDR2 SYGVNS. The CDR3 spans 14 residues. The chain's CDR3 is CASSTPTDAGELFF. CDR3 coding DNA: TGTGCCAGCAGTACCCCGACCGACGCCGGGGAGCTGTTTTTT.

This clone was picked up one time. The rearrangement uses TRBV16 and TRBJ1-1; D remains unclear. V was trimmed by 4 bases and J by 4 bases, leaving 10 bases between them. The CDR3 has 13 amino acids. Germline V gene data show CDR1 as KGHSY and CDR2 as FQNENV. Here the CDR3 reads CASSLVGGTEAFF. CDR3 DNA sequence: TGTGCCAGCAGCCTGGTGGGTGGCACTGAAGCTTTCTTT.

The rearrangement uses TRBV19 and TRBJ1-5; D gene ambiguous. This CDR3 is 13 amino acids long. CDR1 is LNHDA, CDR2 SQIVND, per germline (reference sequence). Trimming pared 8 bases from V and 5 bases from J, leaving 13 bases between. The CDR3 DNA sequence: TGTGCCAGTCTGGGGATGTCCCATCAGCCCCAGCATTTT. It translates to CASLGMSHQPQHF.

The rearrangement joins TRBV5-6 to TRBJ2-7; TRBD2 agrees at 14 bases. The CDR3 has 17 residues. The germline gives CDR1 SGHDT, CDR2 YYEEEE. Trimming took 2 bases from V and 7 from J; bases not matched to a gene: 11. The CDR3: CASSLLGTSGGLGEQYF. The CDR3 DNA sequence: TGTGCCAGCAGCTTACTAGGGACTAGCGGGGGTCTCGGTGAGCAGTACTTC.

V usage is TRBV11-1 and J usage is TRBJ2-1, with TRBD2 as a possible D gene (6 bases). V shed 5 bases and J shed 6 bases, with 11 bases lying between them. The CDR3 length is 13 residues. CDR1 SGHAT and CDR2 FQDESV come from the germline V gene (reference sequence). This CDR3 reads CASSRDFTNEQFF. Written as DNA, the CDR3 is TGTGCCAGCAGCCGGGACTTCACCAATGAGCAGTTCTTC.

The V and J genes are TRBV2 and TRBJ1-6, with 8 bases matching TRBD1. V shed 6 bases and J 7 bases; nucleotides not matched to a gene: 5. The CDR3 is 14 amino acids. The germline V gene has CDR1 SNHLY and CDR2 FYNNEI. The CDR3 DNA is TGTGCCAGCAGAGCCGGGACAGGCAATTCACCCCTCCACTTT. This codes for CASRAGTGNSPLHF.

The rearrangement links TRBV20-1 to TRBJ1-1; D unclear. Germline V gene lookup returns CDR1 DFQATT and CDR2 SNEGSKA (reference sequence). V was shortened by 2 bases and J by 10 bases, with 8 bases between the two germline ends. CDR3 length: 10 amino acids. The CDR3 nucleotides are TGCAGTGCTAGAAAAGGGAGAGCTTTCTTT. Its translation is CSARKGRAFF.

V is TRBV15 and J is TRBJ1-5, with 8 bases that match TRBD1. Germline CDR1 LNHNV, CDR2 YYDKDF (reference sequence). With 7 bases clipped from V and 0 bases from J, the junction kept 8 bases outside the gene matches. The CDR3 spans 16 residues. This CDR3 reads CATKNSDRVSNQPQHF. The CDR3 nucleotides are TGTGCCACCAAAAACTCGGACAGGGTTAGCAATCAGCCCCAGCATTTT.

The gene calls are TRBV29-1 and TRBJ1-2, with a tentative D call TRBD1 (5 bases). Looked up from germline, CDR1 is SQVTM and CDR2 is ANQGSEA. V was trimmed by 4 bases and J by 7 bases, leaving 16 bases between them. The CDR3 is 13 amino acids. CDR3 loop: CSVALRLGGGYTF. CDR3 DNA: TGCAGCGTTGCCCTACGTCTGGGGGGTGGCTACACCTTC.

This clone has just one count. V and J are TRBV11-2 and TRBJ2-7, with 12 positions matching TRBD2. The CDR3 consists of 14 residues. Looked up from germline, CDR1 is SGHAT and CDR2 is FQNNGV. With 4 bases clipped from V and 4 bases from J, the junction kept 2 bases outside the gene matches. CDR3: CASSSSGRGYEQYF. In nucleotides, the CDR3 is TGTGCCAGCAGCTCTAGCGGGAGGGGGTACGAGCAGTACTTC.

This clone was counted a single time. The chain links TRBV10-3 to TRBJ2-1; D unclear. The CDR3 loop spans 12 amino acids. V was shortened by 6 bases and J by 4 bases, with 7 bases between the two germline ends. Germline CDR1 and CDR2: ENHRY and SYGVKD. DNA of the CDR3: TGTGCCATCAGGGCGGAATACAATGAGCAGTTCTTC. The encoded protein is CAIRAEYNEQFF.

A single count supports this clone. The rearrangement links TRBV29-1 to TRBJ2-7, with D possibly matching TRBD2 (5 bases). The V end lost 4 bases, the J end lost 4 bases, and 14 bases lay between the germline ends. In germline, CDR1 is SQVTM, CDR2 ANQGSEA. The CDR3 is made up of 13 amino acids. This chain's CDR3 is CSVVLLDSYEQYF. CDR3 nucleotides: TGCAGCGTTGTTCTCCTGGACTCGTACGAGCAGTACTTC.

The CDR3 DNA reads as TGTGCCAGCAGTCAAGGAAACACCATATATTTT. The encoded protein is CASSQGNTIYF. V gene TRBV6-6 combines with J gene TRBJ1-3; D uncertain. The CDR3 contains 11 residues. The V end lost 5 bases, the J end lost 4 bases, and 3 bases lay between the germline ends. Germline V CDR1 and CDR2: MNHNY, SVGAGI (reference sequence).